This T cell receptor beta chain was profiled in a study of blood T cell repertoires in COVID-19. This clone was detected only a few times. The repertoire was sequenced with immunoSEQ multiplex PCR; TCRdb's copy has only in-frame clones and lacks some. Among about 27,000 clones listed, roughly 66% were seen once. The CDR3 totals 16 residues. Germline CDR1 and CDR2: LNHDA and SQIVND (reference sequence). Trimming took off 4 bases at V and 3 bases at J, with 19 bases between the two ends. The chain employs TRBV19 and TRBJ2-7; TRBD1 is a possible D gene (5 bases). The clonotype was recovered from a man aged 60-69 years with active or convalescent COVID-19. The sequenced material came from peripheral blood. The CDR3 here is CASSTPQGSLNYEQYF. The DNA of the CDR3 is TGTGCCAGTAGTACCCCTCAGGGAAGCCTCAACTACGAGCAGTACTTC. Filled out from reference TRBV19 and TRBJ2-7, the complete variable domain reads DGGITQSPKYLFRKEGQNVTLSCEQNLNHDAMYWYRQDPGQGLRLIYYSQIVNDFQKGDIAEGYSVSREKKESFPLTVTSAQKNPTAFYLCASSTPQGSLNYEQYFGPGTRLTVT.